This T cell receptor beta chain stems from a study of T-cell reconstitution after alpha-beta-depleted transplantation in children. This clonotype has just a few counts. This CDR3 comprises 13 residues. Germline assignment: CDR1 MNHEY and CDR2 SVGAGI. V was shortened by 4 bases and J by 3 bases, with 10 bases between the two germline ends. Unique molecular identifiers were incorporated during preparation of the TCRbeta library. A single record per CDR3 protein comes from TCRdb applying MiXCR to the PCR reads. The table lists almost 400,000 distinct CDR3 sequences, roughly 20% of them singletons. The rearrangement uses TRBV6-5 and TRBJ2-7; D is unresolved. The sequence was collected from a human donor who donated a stem cell graft to a child with acute myeloid leukemia. Specimen: PBMCs from the stem cell graft donor, collected from the stem cell graft. The CDR3 DNA sequence: TGTGCCAGCAGTTTCAATGAGGACTACGAGCAGTACTTC. Its protein product is CASSFNEDYEQYF.